The 13 T cell receptor beta chains below were found in one sample sequenced in a study of blood T cell repertoires in COVID-19. Sequencing was performed with immunoSEQ multiplex PCR; in TCRdb, only in-frame clones are kept and a portion is missing. Among about 140,000 clones listed, about 82% were seen once. Source material: PBMCs or T cells enriched from blood (not recorded which). The receptor set was obtained from a woman in her 40s who had recovered from COVID-19.

The count of this clone is one. The V and J genes are TRBV27 and TRBJ2-7; TRBD1 aligns across 10 bases. Trimming at V came to 7 bases and at J to 4 bases, leaving 16 bases not matched to a gene. The CDR3 spans 17 residues. Germline V gene data show CDR1 as MNHEY and CDR2 as SMNVEV (reference sequence). The CDR3: CASTKGPPGTGAYEQYF. CDR3 DNA: TGTGCCAGCACCAAAGGCCCACCCGGGACAGGGGCTTACGAGCAGTACTTC.

The chain recombines TRBV18 with TRBJ1-6; TRBD1 aligns across 9 bases. Germline V gene sequence: CDR1 KGHSH, CDR2 LQKENI. The CDR3 has 17 amino acids. V was clipped by 6 bases and J by 8 bases; unmatched bases: 14. CDR3 in amino acids: CASSTQGQGRSDSPLHF. The CDR3 region has the DNA TGTGCCAGCTCCACCCAGGGACAGGGACGCTCGGATTCACCCCTCCACTTT. The variable domain in full, with the rest retrieved from reference TRBV18 and TRBJ1-6, is NAGVMQNPRHLVRRRGQEARLRCSPMKGHSHVYWYRQLPEEGLKFMVYLQKENIIDESGMPKERFSAEFPKEGPSILRIQQVVRGDSAAYFCASSTQGQGRSDSPLHFGNGTRLTVT.

This clone was seen just once. The gene calls are TRBV7-2 and TRBJ2-7, with a tentative D call TRBD2 (6 bases). CDR3 size: 13 residues. Germline-derived CDR1 and CDR2 are SGHTA and FQGNSA. Trimming took off 5 bases at V and 4 bases at J, with 12 bases between the two ends. The CDR3, as DNA: TGTGCCAGCAGCCACGCAGGGAGGTACGAGCAGTACTTC. Its translation is CASSHAGRYEQYF.

This clone was recorded once. The rearrangement uses TRBV5-8 and TRBJ2-3, with 13 bases matching TRBD2. Germline assignment: CDR1 SGHTS and CDR2 YDEGEE. V shed 3 bases and J 2 bases; nucleotides not matched to a gene: 9. The CDR3 sequence is 18 residues long. This CDR3 reads CASSYGLAGEGDTDTQYF. The CDR3, as DNA: TGTGCCAGCAGCTACGGACTAGCGGGAGAGGGGGACACAGATACGCAGTATTTT. The full variable domain, completed using reference TRBV5-8 and TRBJ2-3, is EAGVTQSPTHLIKTRGQQATLRCSPISGHTSVYWYQQALGLGLQFLLWYDEGEERNRGNFPPRFSGRQFPNYSSELNVNALELEDSALYLCASSYGLAGEGDTDTQYFGPGTRLTVL.

This chain uses TRBV10-3 with TRBJ1-1, with TRBD1 identical over 7 bases. Trimming took 0 bases from V and 3 from J; bases not matched to a gene: 4. The CDR3 runs to 15 residues. The V gene's germline CDR1 is ENHRY and CDR2 SYGVKD. For the CDR3, the DNA is TGTGCCATCAGTGAGTCCCCAGGGGGATACACTGAAGCTTTCTTT. Encoded protein: CAISESPGGYTEAFF.

V usage is TRBV3-1 (or the pseudogene TRBV3-2) and J usage is TRBJ2-5; TRBD1 matches at 7 bases. Germline CDR1 LGHDT, CDR2 YNNKEL (reference sequence). The V segment lost 3 bases and the J segment 0 bases; nucleotides outside the gene matches: 1. The CDR3 has 14 residues. CDR3: CASSQGQYQETQYF. CDR3 nucleotides: TGTGCCAGCAGCCAGGGACAGTACCAAGAGACCCAGTACTTC.

The rearrangement joins TRBV3-1 (or the pseudogene TRBV3-2) to TRBJ2-2, with TRBD1 as a possible D gene (6 bases). This CDR3 region has 17 residues. Trimming stripped 2 bases from V and 5 bases from J, with 18 bases between. Germline values: CDR1 LGHDT, CDR2 YNNKEL (reference sequence). CDR3 nucleotide sequence: TGTGCCAGCAGCCAACCCTGGACAGTTCCCCTAACCGGGGAGCTGTTTTTT. It translates to CASSQPWTVPLTGELFF.

The chain couples TRBV2 to TRBJ1-4; D ambiguous. V was cut by 4 bases and J by 0 bases, with 9 bases left in between. CDR1 is SNHLY and CDR2 is FYNNEI in the germline V gene. There are 15 residues in the CDR3. CDR3 DNA sequence: TGTGCCAGCAGTGTTGGCAGTGCAACTAATGAAAAACTGTTTTTT. Protein sequence: CASSVGSATNEKLFF.

This clone was counted only a few times. The V and J genes are TRBV10-3 and TRBJ2-1; the D is unclear. Germline V CDR1 and CDR2: ENHRY, SYGVKD. Trimming took off 7 bases at V and 7 bases at J, with 11 bases between the two ends. This CDR3 has 12 amino acids. CDR3 sequence: CAINGDSNEQFF. CDR3 DNA sequence: TGTGCCATCAATGGAGATTCGAATGAGCAGTTCTTC.

The chain links TRBV30 to TRBJ1-2; D call uncertain. CDR1 GTSNPN and CDR2 SVGIG come from the germline V gene (reference sequence). This CDR3 is built from 14 residues. V was cut by 7 bases and J by 1 base, with 16 bases left in between. Here the CDR3 reads CASGSRRYNYGYTF. DNA of the CDR3: TGTGCCTCAGGCTCGAGACGATATAACTATGGCTACACCTTC.

The rearrangement links TRBV4-1 to TRBJ2-1; 7 bases line up with TRBD2. The germline CDR1 and CDR2 sequences are MGHRA and YSYEKL. J was trimmed by 7 bases and V by 1 base; bases with no gene match: 10. This CDR3 comprises 16 residues. CDR3 in amino acids: CASSQGFRGRGNEQFF. The DNA of the CDR3 is TGCGCCAGCAGCCAAGGTTTTCGTGGGAGGGGTAATGAGCAGTTCTTC.

The chain recombines TRBV2 with TRBJ1-5, with TRBD1 as a possible D gene (5 bases). CDR1 is SNHLY, CDR2 FYNNEI, per germline. The length of the CDR3 is 14 residues. The V end was cut by 5 bases, the J end by 3 bases, with 11 bases between. The CDR3, as DNA: TGTGCCAGCAGTCAGGGCACACTCAATCAGCCCCAGCATTTT. It specifies CASSQGTLNQPQHF.

This clone was seen more than once but under ten times. The rearrangement joins TRBV5-6 to TRBJ1-1, with D possibly being TRBD1 (6 bases). Trimming took off 1 base at V and 2 bases at J, with 12 bases between the two ends. Germline values: CDR1 SGHDT, CDR2 YYEEEE. There are 15 residues in the CDR3. CDR3 sequence (DNA): TGTGCCAGCAGCTTGTTGCAGGGGCCTAACACTGAAGCTTTCTTT. Translation: CASSLLQGPNTEAFF. The full variable domain, in which reference TRBV5-6 and TRBJ1-1 provide the parts outside the CDR3, is DAGVTQSPTHLIKTRGQQVTLRCSPKSGHDTVSWYQQALGQGPQFIFQYYEEEERQRGNFPDRFSGHQFPNYSSELNVNALLLGDSALYLCASSLLQGPNTEAFFGQGTRLTVV.